Below are 26 T cell receptor beta chains sequenced from a single sample in a study of Graves' ophthalmopathy and Graves' hyperthyroidism. For repertoire sequencing, the TCR beta CDR3 regions were amplified from RNA transcripts. HTBI primers were used in a first-round RT-PCR, which preceded a second-round multiplex PCR. MiXCR was run by TCRdb on the multiplex PCR reads, yielding one entry per CDR3 protein. Among around 670,000 distinct CDR3 sequences listed, roughly 40% were seen once. Sequencing was carried out using peripheral blood. These receptors all stem from an adult man with Graves' ophthalmopathy.

CDR3 region: CAISAGTGNNQPQHF. CDR3 nucleotide sequence: TGTGCCATCAGTGCCGGGACAGGGAACAATCAGCCCCAGCATTTT. V usage is TRBV10-3 and J usage is TRBJ1-5; 9 nucleotides line up with TRBD1. Germline assignment: CDR1 ENHRY and CDR2 SYGVKD. V lost 4 bases to trimming and J lost 3 bases; unmatched junction nucleotides: 4. CDR3 length equals 15 residues.

This chain uses TRBV15 with TRBJ1-4, with TRBD1 matching over 7 bases. Germline loops: CDR1 LNHNV, CDR2 YYDKDF (reference sequence). Trimming took 0 bases from V and 3 from J; bases not matched to a gene: 1. This CDR3 has 15 amino acids. In nucleotides, the CDR3 is TGTGCCACCAGCAGAGATCAGGGGGCTAATGAAAAACTGTTTTTT. It translates to CATSRDQGANEKLFF.

The CDR3 DNA follows: TGTGCCAGTAGTAGACAGGTCGAGAGTTCACCCCTCCACTTT. Protein: CASSRQVESSPLHF. The gene calls are TRBV6-5 and TRBJ1-6; possible D gene TRBD1, 6 bases. Trimming shortened V by 9 bases and J by 9 bases, and 18 bases separated the two germline ends. CDR3 length: 14 amino acids. Germline assignment: CDR1 MNHEY and CDR2 SVGAGI.

This clonotype was found many times. V is TRBV29-1 and J is TRBJ2-2; either TRBD1 or TRBD2 may supply D (5 bases each). V was clipped by 2 bases and J by 1 base, with 8 bases between them. CDR1 and CDR2 from the germline V gene are SQVTM and ANQGSEA. This CDR3 spans 14 amino acids. Here the CDR3 DNA reads TGCAGCGTTGAAAGGGACGGGAACACCGGGGAGCTGTTTTTT. Amino acid sequence: CSVERDGNTGELFF.

This clonotype came up many times. V is TRBV10-2 and J is TRBJ1-1; no clear D gene. CDR3 length: 14 amino acids. The germline V gene has CDR1 WSHSY and CDR2 SAAADI. Trimming removed 0 bases from V and 1 base from J, with 6 bases in between. The CDR3 DNA sequence: TGCGCCAGCAGTGAGTCTGCCACGAACACTGAAGCTTTCTTT. Protein: CASSESATNTEAFF.

Many counts were recorded for this clonotype. The CDR3 DNA reads TGTGCCACCAGCAGACAGGGTAACAATCAGCCCCAGCATTTT. The encoded protein is CATSRQGNNQPQHF. The chain carries TRBV15 and TRBJ1-5, with D possibly being TRBD1 (5 bases). V gave up 2 bases and J gave up 3 bases, with 8 bases separating them. Germline CDR1 LNHNV, CDR2 YYDKDF (reference sequence). The CDR3 sequence is 14 residues long.

The genes are TRBV2 and TRBJ1-5, with no clear D. The CDR3 length is 15 residues. The V gene lost 7 bases and the J gene lost 0 bases, with 13 bases spanning the gap. The V gene's germline CDR1 is SNHLY and CDR2 FYNNEI. The CDR3 sequence: CASTEVGYSNQPQHF. CDR3 in DNA: TGTGCCAGCACTGAGGTAGGGTATAGCAATCAGCCCCAGCATTTT.

The chain's CDR3 is CASSLYPDSYEQYF. Written as DNA, the CDR3 is TGTGCCAGCAGTTTATATCCGGACTCCTACGAGCAGTACTTC. The V gene is TRBV25-1, the J gene TRBJ2-7, with D hard to call. Germline lookup yields CDR1 MGHDK and CDR2 SYGVNS. This CDR3 region has 14 residues. Trimming took 5 bases from V and 0 from J, leaving 11 bases between them.

The chain joins TRBV15 to TRBJ1-5, with D hard to call. V lost 1 base and J lost 7, with 5 bases in between. The CDR3 totals 12 residues. CDR1 is LNHNV, CDR2 YYDKDF, per germline (reference sequence). The CDR3 reads CATSRAGQPQHF. For the CDR3, the DNA is TGTGCCACCAGCAGAGCGGGACAGCCCCAGCATTTT. The variable domain in full, completed from reference TRBV15 and TRBJ1-5, reads DAMVIQNPRYQVTQFGKPVTLSCSQTLNHNVMYWYQQKSSQAPKLLFHYYDKDFNNEADTPDNFQSRRPNTSFCFLDIRSPGLGDTAMYLCATSRAGQPQHFGDGTRLSIL.

The gene calls are TRBV14 and TRBJ1-2; perhaps TRBD1 as D (5 bases). From germline, CDR1 is SGHDN and CDR2 FVKESK. V lost 3 bases to trimming and J lost 2 bases, with 7 bases between them. The CDR3 is 13 amino acids. CDR3 sequence: CASSQTVNYGYTF. CDR3 bases: TGTGCCAGCAGCCAGACAGTAAACTATGGCTACACCTTC.

The chain is built from TRBV20-1 and TRBJ2-7; D ambiguous. Trimming pared 0 bases from V and 2 bases from J, leaving 14 bases between. Per germline, CDR1 DFQATT and CDR2 SNEGSKA (reference sequence). The CDR3 sequence is 15 residues long. In DNA form, the CDR3 reads TGCAGTGCTAGAGATTCGGCCACTACTACCTACGAGCAGTACTTC. It yields the protein CSARDSATTTYEQYF.

The genes are TRBV9 and TRBJ2-3, with 9 nucleotides matching TRBD2. In germline, CDR1 is SGDLS, CDR2 YYNGEE. V was pared by 1 base and J by 6 bases, with 9 bases of the junction left unmatched. The CDR3 is 16 amino acids. The CDR3 is CASSVNGGGAGDTQYF. The CDR3 coding sequence is TGTGCCAGCAGCGTAAACGGCGGGGGGGCCGGGGATACGCAGTATTTT.

A note on this clonotype: A much larger clone differs from this one at a single base, so this may be a read error. The missing conserved phenylalanine or tryptophan at the end of this CDR3 makes a read error likely. The chain has TRBV7-7 and TRBJ1-2, with 8 bases aligning to TRBD1. The trim removed 5 bases at V and 4 bases at J, leaving 9 bases unmatched. The CDR3 consists of 15 residues. CDR1 is SSHAT and CDR2 is FNYEAQ in the germline V gene (reference sequence). DNA for the CDR3: TGTGCCAGCAGCCCCAACGGACAGGGCAGCTATGGCTACACCCTC. Translated: CASSPNGQGSYGYTL.

With regard to this clonotype: Relative to the germline gene, one junction end is altered; a read error may explain this. This chain joins TRBV24-1 and TRBJ2-5; D gene unclear. The DNA end is a closer match to TRBJ2-1, so the J assignment may be wrong. Looked up from germline, CDR1 is KGHDR and CDR2 is SFDVKD. The CDR3 has 13 residues. CDR3 sequence (DNA): TGTGCCACCAGCGATTCCTCGAGTCCTGAGCAGTTCTTC. This sequence encodes CATSDSSSPEQFF.

The chain recombines TRBV29-1 with TRBJ1-4, with TRBD1 identical over 8 bases. With V trimmed by 7 bases and J by 4 bases, 8 bases remained unmatched. The V gene's germline CDR1 is SQVTM and CDR2 ANQGSEA. The CDR3 runs to 14 residues. The CDR3 here is CSASDRGGNEKLFF. Here the CDR3 DNA reads TGCAGCGCCTCAGACAGGGGTGGTAATGAAAAACTGTTTTTT.

This clonotype was seen more than once but under ten times. The CDR3 DNA sequence: TGTGCCAGCAGTGCGGGAGTCGGGACCCAGTACTTC. It is translated as CASSAGVGTQYF. This chain links TRBV2 with TRBJ2-5, with a possible D match to TRBD2 (6 bases). CDR1 is SNHLY, CDR2 FYNNEI, per germline. V was cut by 4 bases and J by 7 bases, with 10 bases left in between. The CDR3 covers 12 residues.

The gene calls are TRBV7-7 and TRBJ2-5, with D perhaps being TRBD1 or TRBD2 (7 bases each). CDR1 and CDR2 from the germline V gene are SSHAT and FNYEAQ (reference sequence). The CDR3 length is 15 residues. V was trimmed by 4 bases and J by 4 bases, leaving 16 bases between them. Here the CDR3 reads CASSSGLGGGETQYF. Here the CDR3 DNA reads TGTGCCAGCAGCTCTGGACTAGGGGGCGGAGAGACCCAGTACTTC.

This chain joins TRBV2 and TRBJ2-5; the D gene could be TRBD1 or TRBD2 (5 bases each). This CDR3 comprises 11 residues. Trimming cost V 11 bases and J 5 bases, with 12 bases left between them. Germline V gene lookup returns CDR1 SNHLY and CDR2 FYNNEI. CDR3 in DNA: TGTGCCGGCACAGGAGGCGAGACCCAGTACTTC. Translated, it gives CAGTGGETQYF. Using reference TRBV2 and TRBJ2-5 for the parts outside the CDR3, the full variable domain is EPEVTQTPSHQVTQMGQEVILRCVPISNHLYFYWYRQILGQKVEFLVSFYNNEISEKSEIFDDQFSVERPDGSNFTLKIRSTKLEDSAMYFCAGTGGETQYFGPGTRLLVL.

This clonotype was seen a few times. The chain links TRBV6-6 to TRBJ2-5; D gene uncertain. The V and J ends lost 7 bases and 5 bases respectively, with 8 bases between them. Germline-derived CDR1 and CDR2 are MNHNY and SVGAGI (reference sequence). The CDR3 is 11 amino acids. Here the CDR3 DNA reads TGTGCCAGCACCCAGAAGGAGACCCAGTACTTC. It encodes CASTQKETQYF.

This clonotype was seen only a few times. The V and J genes are TRBV5-7 and TRBJ1-5, with 7 bases that match TRBD1. TRBV5-7 is annotated as an ORF whose role is uncertain. With V trimmed by 0 bases and J by 3 bases, 15 bases remained unmatched. This CDR3 is built from 19 residues. CDR3 coding DNA: TGTGCCAGCAGCTTGGACAAGGACAGGCCAATGTGGGACAATCAGCCCCAGCATTTT. Translated: CASSLDKDRPMWDNQPQHF.

A few counts support this clonotype. The chain joins TRBV7-9 to TRBJ2-7; 11 nucleotides line up with TRBD1. Germline values: CDR1 SEHNR, CDR2 FQNEAQ (reference sequence). Trimming removed 5 bases from V and 0 bases from J; junction bases left unmatched: 3. The length of the CDR3 is 15 residues. CDR3 loop: CASSDGQGASYEQYF. In DNA form, the CDR3 reads TGTGCCAGCAGCGACGGACAGGGGGCCTCCTACGAGCAGTACTTC.

This chain uses TRBV10-3 with TRBJ1-5; D gene uncertain. The germline V and J ends were trimmed by 1 base and 11 bases, with 6 bases remaining between them. Germline values: CDR1 ENHRY, CDR2 SYGVKD. CDR3 length: 11 amino acids. Written as DNA, the CDR3 is TGTGCCATCAGTGAGTTGGAGTCCCAGCATTTT. Its translation: CAISELESQHF.

The table lists this clonotype with many counts. The chain's CDR3 is CASSESPGGLYEQYF. CDR3 nucleotide sequence: TGTGCCAGCAGTGAATCCCCCGGGGGACTTTACGAGCAGTACTTC. This chain joins TRBV2 and TRBJ2-7; possibly TRBD2 for D (6 bases). The CDR3 covers 15 residues. V was cut by 2 bases and J by 4 bases, with 15 bases left in between. Germline CDR1 SNHLY, CDR2 FYNNEI.

This clonotype showed up just a few times. V and J are TRBV7-9 and TRBJ1-1; D not resolved. Germline V CDR1 and CDR2: SEHNR, FQNEAQ (reference sequence). The CDR3 is 14 amino acids. With 3 bases removed from V and 0 bases from J, the gap between germline ends came to 8 bases. CDR3 in amino acids: CASSLSEMNTEAFF. Here the CDR3 DNA reads TGTGCCAGCAGCTTGTCAGAGATGAACACTGAAGCTTTCTTT.

In the case of this clonotype: The junction differs from germline at one of its ends, possibly a read error. The chain couples TRBV25-1 to TRBJ1-1; D may be TRBD1 (5 bases). The CDR3 has 15 residues. The germline V gene has CDR1 MGHDK and CDR2 SYGVNS. The CDR3 bases are TGTGCCTGCAGTGCGGACGAAGGAAGGGGAACTGAAGCTTTCTTT. Protein sequence: CACSADEGRGTEAFF.

The rearrangement joins TRBV4-1 to TRBJ2-7, with D possibly matching TRBD2 (5 bases). The CDR3 is made up of 15 amino acids. Germline CDR1 is MGHRA and CDR2 is YSYEKL. V was clipped by 4 bases and J by 5 bases, with 18 bases between them. This CDR3 is CASSRTPEGSHEQYF. CDR3 sequence (DNA): TGCGCCAGCAGCCGGACTCCAGAGGGATCCCACGAGCAGTACTTC.